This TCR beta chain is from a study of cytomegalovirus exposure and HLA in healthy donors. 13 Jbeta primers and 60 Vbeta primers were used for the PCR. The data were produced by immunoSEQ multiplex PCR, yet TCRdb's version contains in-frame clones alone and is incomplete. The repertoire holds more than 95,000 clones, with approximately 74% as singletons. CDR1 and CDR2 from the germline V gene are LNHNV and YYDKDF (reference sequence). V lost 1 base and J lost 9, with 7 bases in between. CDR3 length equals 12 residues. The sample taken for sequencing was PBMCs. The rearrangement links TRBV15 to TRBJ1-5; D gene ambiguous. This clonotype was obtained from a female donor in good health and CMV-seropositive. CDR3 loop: CATSRAGRPQHF. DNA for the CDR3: TGTGCCACCAGCAGAGCCGGTCGGCCCCAGCATTTT.